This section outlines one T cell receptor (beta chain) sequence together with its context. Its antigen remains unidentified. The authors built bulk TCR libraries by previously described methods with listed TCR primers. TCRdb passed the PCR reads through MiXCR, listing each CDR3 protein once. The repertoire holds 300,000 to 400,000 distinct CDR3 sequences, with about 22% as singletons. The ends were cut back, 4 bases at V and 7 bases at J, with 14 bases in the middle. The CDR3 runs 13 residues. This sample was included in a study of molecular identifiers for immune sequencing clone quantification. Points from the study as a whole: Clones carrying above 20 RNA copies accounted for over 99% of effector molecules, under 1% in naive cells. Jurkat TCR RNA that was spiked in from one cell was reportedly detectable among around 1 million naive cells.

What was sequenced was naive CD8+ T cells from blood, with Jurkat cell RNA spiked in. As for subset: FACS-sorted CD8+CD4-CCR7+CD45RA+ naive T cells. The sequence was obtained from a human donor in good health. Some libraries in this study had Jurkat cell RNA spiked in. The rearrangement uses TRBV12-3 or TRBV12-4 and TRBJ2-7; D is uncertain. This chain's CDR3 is CASSSGTSLEQYF. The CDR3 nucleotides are TGTGCCAGCAGTTCGGGTACCAGCCTGGAGCAGTACTTC.